Sequencing of this T cell receptor beta chain was carried out in a study of blood T cell repertoires in COVID-19. Study-level background: The study drew acute and convalescent COVID-19 samples from the United States, Italy and Spain. Nucleic acid was either cDNA or gDNA, and it came from T cells, B-cell-depleted T cells, or PBMCs.

Germline V gives CDR1 DFQATT, CDR2 SNEGSKA (reference sequence). The CDR3 length is 17 residues. Trimming pared 3 bases from V and 1 base from J, leaving 22 bases between. In the original workflow: Amplification with reference gene primers provided the estimates of nucleated cell counts. Method: immunoSEQ multiplex PCR; TCRdb's copy keeps in-frame clones and lacks some. The V and J calls and clone size are taken from that table; D and trimming were inferred from the DNA. The sample shows about 100,000 clones, almost 90% of them seen only once. The sequencing input was peripheral blood. This chain joins TRBV20-1 and TRBJ2-7; the D gene is possibly TRBD1 (6 bases). The source of this sequence is a human donor in a cohort sampled during active COVID-19. CDR3 coding DNA: TGCAGTGCTAGTCGTTTAGACAGGTTGAGTACATCCTACGAGCAGTACTTC. Protein: CSASRLDRLSTSYEQYF.